This T cell receptor beta chain was recovered during a study of T cell responses to AZD1222 COVID-19 vaccine. Overall study results and limits: Clonal diversity may have been underestimated in mostly white British donors.

This clone was detected only a few times. Its antigen remains unidentified. The protocol was immunoSEQ multiplex PCR, while the TCRdb copy is restricted to in-frame clones and leaves out a portion. The data hold some 100,000 clones, with about 88% observed a single time. V was pared by 6 bases and J by 1 base, with 9 bases between. The CDR3 runs to 13 residues. Germline V gives CDR1 MDHEN, CDR2 SYDVKM. The gene calls are TRBV28 and TRBJ1-2, with a possible D match to TRBD1 (6 bases). The clonotype comes from an adult in good health. Sequenced here: peripheral blood, sampled on day 0 of AZD1222 vaccination. The CDR3 loop reads CASRVQGNYGYTF. The CDR3 nucleotides are TGTGCCAGCAGAGTACAGGGTAACTATGGCTACACCTTC.